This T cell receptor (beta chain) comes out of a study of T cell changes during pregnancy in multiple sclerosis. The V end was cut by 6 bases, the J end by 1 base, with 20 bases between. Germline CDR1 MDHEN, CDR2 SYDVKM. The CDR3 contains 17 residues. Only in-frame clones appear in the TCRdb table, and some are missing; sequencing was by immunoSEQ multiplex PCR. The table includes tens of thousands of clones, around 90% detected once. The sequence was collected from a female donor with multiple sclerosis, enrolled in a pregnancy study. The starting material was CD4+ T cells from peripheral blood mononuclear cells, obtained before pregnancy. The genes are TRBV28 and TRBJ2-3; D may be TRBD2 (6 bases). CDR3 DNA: TGTGCCAGCAGCCTCCCCGGGGGAACCGAAGGCACAGATACGCAGTATTTT. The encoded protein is CASSLPGGTEGTDTQYF.